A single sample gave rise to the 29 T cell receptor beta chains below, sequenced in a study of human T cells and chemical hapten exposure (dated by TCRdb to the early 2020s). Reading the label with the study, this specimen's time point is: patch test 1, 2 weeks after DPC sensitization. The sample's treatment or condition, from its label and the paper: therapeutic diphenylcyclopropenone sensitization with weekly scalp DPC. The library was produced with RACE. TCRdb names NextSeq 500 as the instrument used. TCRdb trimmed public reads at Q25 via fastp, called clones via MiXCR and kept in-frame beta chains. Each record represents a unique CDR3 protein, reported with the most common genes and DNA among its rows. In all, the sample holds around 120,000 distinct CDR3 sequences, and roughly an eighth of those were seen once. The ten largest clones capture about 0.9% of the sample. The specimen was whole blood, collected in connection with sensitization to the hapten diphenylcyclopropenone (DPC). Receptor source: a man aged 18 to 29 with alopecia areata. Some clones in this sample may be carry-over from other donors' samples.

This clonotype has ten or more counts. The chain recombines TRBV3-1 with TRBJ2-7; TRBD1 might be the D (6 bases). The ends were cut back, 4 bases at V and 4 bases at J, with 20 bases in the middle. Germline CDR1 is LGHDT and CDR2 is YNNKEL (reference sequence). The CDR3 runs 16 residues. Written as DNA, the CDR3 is TGTGCCAGCAGCCGAACTCCCGGGACACACCCTTACGAGCAGTACTTC. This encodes CASSRTPGTHPYEQYF.

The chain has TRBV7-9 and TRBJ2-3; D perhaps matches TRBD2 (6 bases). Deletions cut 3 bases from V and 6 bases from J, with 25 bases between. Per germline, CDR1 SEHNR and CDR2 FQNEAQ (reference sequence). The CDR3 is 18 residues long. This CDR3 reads CASSFLLRPGLLIDTQYF. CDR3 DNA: TGTGCCAGCAGCTTTTTACTCCGACCGGGACTCCTTATTGATACGCAGTATTTT.

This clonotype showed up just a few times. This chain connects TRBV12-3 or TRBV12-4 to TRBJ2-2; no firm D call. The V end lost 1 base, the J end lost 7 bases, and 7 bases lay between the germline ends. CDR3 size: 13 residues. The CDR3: CASSLVLLGELFF. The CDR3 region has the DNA TGTGCCAGCAGTTTAGTCCTCCTCGGGGAGCTGTTTTTT.

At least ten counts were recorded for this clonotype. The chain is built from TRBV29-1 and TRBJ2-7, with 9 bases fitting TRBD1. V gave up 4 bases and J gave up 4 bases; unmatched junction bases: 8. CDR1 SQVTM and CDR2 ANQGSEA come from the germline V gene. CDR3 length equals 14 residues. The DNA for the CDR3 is TGCAGCGTTGTCCCGGGACAGGGTGCGTACGAGCAGTACTTC. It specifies CSVVPGQGAYEQYF.

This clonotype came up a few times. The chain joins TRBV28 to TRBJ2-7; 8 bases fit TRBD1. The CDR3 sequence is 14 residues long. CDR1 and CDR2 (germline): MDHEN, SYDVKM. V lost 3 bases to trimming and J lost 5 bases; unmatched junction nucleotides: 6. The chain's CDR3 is CASSLEDRVDEQYF. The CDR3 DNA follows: TGTGCCAGCAGTTTGGAGGACAGGGTAGACGAGCAGTACTTC.

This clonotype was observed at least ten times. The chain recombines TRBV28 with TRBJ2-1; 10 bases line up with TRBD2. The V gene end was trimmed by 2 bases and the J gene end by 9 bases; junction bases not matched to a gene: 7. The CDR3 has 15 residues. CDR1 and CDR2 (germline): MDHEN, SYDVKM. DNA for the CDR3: TGTGCCAGCAGTTTAAAAGCGGGGGGGCCAAGTGAGCAGTTCTTC. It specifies CASSLKAGGPSEQFF.

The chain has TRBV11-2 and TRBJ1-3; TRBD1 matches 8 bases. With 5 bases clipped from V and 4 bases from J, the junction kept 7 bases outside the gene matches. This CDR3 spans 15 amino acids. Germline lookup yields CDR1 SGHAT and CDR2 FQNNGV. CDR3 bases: TGTGCCAGCAGCCCTCGTCAGGGGGCAGGAAACACCATATATTTT. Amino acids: CASSPRQGAGNTIYF.

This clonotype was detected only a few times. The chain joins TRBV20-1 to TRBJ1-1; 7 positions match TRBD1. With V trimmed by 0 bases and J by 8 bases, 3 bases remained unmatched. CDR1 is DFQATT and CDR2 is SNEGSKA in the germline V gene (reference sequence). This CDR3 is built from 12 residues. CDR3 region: CSAREGDREAFF. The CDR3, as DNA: TGCAGTGCTAGAGAGGGGGACAGAGAAGCTTTCTTT.

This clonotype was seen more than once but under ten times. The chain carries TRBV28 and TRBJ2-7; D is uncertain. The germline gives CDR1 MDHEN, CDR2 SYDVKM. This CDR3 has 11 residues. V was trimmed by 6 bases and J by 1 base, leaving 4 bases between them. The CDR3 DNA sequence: TGTGCCAGCAGAAGTTCCTACGAGCAGTACTTC. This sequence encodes CASRSSYEQYF.

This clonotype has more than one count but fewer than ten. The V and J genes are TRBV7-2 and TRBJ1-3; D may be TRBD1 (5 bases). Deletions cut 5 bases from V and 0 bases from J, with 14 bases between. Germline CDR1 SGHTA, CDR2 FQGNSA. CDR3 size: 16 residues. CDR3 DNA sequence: TGTGCCAGCAGCACTAGACAGACGATCTCTGGAAACACCATATATTTT. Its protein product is CASSTRQTISGNTIYF.

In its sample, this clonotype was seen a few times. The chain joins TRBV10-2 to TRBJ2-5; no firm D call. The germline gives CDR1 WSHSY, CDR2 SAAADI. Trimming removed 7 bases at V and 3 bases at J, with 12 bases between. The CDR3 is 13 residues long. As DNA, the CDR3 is TGCGCCAGCACCGAGCTGGGAAAAGAGACCCAGTACTTC. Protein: CASTELGKETQYF.

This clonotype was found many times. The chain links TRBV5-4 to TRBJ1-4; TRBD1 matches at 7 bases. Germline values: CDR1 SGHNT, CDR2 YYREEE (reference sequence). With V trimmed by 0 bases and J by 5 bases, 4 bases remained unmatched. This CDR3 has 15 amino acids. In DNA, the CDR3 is TGTGCCAGCAGCTTGGGGGACAGCATCAATGAAAAACTGTTTTTT. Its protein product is CASSLGDSINEKLFF.

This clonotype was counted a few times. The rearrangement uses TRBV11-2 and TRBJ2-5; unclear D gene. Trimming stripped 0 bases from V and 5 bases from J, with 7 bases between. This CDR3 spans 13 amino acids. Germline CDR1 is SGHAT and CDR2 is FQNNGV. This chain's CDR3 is CASSLERGETQYF. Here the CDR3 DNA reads TGTGCCAGCAGCTTAGAACGTGGGGAGACCCAGTACTTC. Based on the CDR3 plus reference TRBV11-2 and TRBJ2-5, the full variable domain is EAGVAQSPRYKIIEKRQSVAFWCNPISGHATLYWYQQILGQGPKLLIQFQNNGVVDDSQLPKDRFSAERLKGVDSTLKIQPAKLEDSAVYLCASSLERGETQYFGPGTRLLVL.

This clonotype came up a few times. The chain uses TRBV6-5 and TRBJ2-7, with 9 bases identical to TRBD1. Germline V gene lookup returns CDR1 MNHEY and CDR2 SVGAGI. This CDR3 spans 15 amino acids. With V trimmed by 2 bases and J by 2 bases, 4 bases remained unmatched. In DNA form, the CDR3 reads TGTGCCAGCAGTTACCTGGGACAGGGACCCTACGAGCAGTACTTC. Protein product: CASSYLGQGPYEQYF.

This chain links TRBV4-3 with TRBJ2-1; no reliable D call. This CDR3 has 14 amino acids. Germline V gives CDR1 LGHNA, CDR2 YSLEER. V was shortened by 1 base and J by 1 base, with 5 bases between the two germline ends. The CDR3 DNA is TGCGCCAGCAGCCAAGTGGTTTCCTACAATGAGCAGTTCTTC. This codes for CASSQVVSYNEQFF.

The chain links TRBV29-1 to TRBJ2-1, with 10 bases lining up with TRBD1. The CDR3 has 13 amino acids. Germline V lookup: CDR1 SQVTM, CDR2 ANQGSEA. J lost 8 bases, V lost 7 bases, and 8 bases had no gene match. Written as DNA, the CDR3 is TGCAGCGCTGGGACAGGGGCGGTTGATGAGCAGTTCTTC. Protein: CSAGTGAVDEQFF.

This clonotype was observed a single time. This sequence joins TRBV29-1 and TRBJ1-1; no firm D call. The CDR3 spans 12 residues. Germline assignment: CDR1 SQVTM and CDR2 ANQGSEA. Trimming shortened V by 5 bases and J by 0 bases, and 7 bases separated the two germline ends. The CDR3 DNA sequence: TGCAGCGTTCAGGAGATGAACACTGAAGCTTTCTTT. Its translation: CSVQEMNTEAFF.

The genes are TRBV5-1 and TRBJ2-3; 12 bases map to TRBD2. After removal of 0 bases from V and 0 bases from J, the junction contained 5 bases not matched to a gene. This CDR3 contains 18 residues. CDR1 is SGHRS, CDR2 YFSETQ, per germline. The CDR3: CASSLELAGGLSTDTQYF. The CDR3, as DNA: TGCGCCAGCAGCTTGGAACTAGCGGGGGGACTGAGCACAGATACGCAGTATTTT.

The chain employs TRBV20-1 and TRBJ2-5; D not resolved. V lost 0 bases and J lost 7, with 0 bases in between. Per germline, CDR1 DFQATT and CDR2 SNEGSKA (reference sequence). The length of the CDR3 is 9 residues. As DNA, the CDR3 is TGCAGTGCTAGAGAGACCCAGTACTTC. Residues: CSARETQYF.

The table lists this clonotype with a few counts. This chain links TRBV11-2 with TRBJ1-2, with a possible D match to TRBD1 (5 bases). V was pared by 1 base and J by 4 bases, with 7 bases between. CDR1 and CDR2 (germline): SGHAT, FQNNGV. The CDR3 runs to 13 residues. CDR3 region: CASSLVGAYGYTF. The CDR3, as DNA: TGTGCCAGCAGCTTAGTAGGGGCCTATGGCTACACCTTC.

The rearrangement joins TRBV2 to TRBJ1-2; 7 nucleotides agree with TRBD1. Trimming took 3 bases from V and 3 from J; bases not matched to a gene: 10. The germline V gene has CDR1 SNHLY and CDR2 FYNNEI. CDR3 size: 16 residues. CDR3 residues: CASSENVAGGYYGYTF. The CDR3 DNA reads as TGTGCCAGCAGTGAGAATGTGGCAGGGGGATACTATGGCTACACCTTC.

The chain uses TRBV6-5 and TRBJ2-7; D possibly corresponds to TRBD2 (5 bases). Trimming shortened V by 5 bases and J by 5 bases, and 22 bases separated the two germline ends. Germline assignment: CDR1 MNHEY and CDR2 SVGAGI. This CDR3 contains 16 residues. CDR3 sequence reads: CASSLRIPRGKDEQYF. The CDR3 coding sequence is TGTGCCAGCAGTCTTCGCATACCCAGAGGGAAGGACGAGCAGTACTTC.

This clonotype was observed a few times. CDR3: CASSQEWTGSYEQYF. CDR3 DNA sequence: TGCGCCAGCAGCCAAGAATGGACAGGCAGCTACGAGCAGTACTTC. The rearrangement links TRBV4-3 to TRBJ2-7; TRBD1 aligns across 7 bases. V shed 0 bases, J shed 3 bases, and the junction held 5 bases outside the gene matches. The CDR3 sequence is 15 residues long. CDR1 and CDR2 from the germline V gene are LGHNA and YSLEER.

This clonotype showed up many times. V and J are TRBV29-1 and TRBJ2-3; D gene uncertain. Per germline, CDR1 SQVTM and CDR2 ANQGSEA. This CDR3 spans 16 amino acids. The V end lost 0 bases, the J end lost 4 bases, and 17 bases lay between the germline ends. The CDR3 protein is CSVEDLGLVRADTQYF. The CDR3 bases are TGCAGCGTTGAAGATCTTGGTCTAGTCCGGGCAGATACGCAGTATTTT.

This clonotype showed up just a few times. This CDR3 reads CASSSTGTRFSSYNEQFF. The CDR3 nucleotides read TGTGCCAGCAGTTCCACCGGGACTAGATTTAGCTCCTACAATGAGCAGTTCTTC. This chain connects TRBV28 to TRBJ2-1, with 8 bases fitting TRBD2. The V segment lost 4 bases and the J segment 0 bases; nucleotides outside the gene matches: 11. This CDR3 spans 18 amino acids. Germline CDR1 is MDHEN and CDR2 is SYDVKM. Based on the CDR3 plus reference TRBV28 and TRBJ2-1, the full variable domain is DVKVTQSSRYLVKRTGEKVFLECVQDMDHENMFWYRQDPGLGLRLIYFSYDVKMKEKGDIPEGYSVSREKKERFSLILESASTNQTSMYLCASSSTGTRFSSYNEQFFGPGTRLTVL.

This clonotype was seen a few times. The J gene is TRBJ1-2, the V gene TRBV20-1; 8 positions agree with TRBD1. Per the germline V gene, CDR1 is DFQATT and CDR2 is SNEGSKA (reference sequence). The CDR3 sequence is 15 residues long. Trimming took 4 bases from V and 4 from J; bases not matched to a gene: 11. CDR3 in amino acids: CSAKKDRGGIYGYTF. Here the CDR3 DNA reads TGCAGTGCTAAGAAAGACAGGGGCGGAATCTATGGCTACACCTTC.

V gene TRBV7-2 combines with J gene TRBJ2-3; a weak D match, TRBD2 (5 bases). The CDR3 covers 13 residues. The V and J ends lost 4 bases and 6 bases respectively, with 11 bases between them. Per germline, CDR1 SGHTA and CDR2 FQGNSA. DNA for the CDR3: TGTGCCAGCAGCTCCCCTAGCTCGGATACGCAGTATTTT. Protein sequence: CASSSPSSDTQYF.

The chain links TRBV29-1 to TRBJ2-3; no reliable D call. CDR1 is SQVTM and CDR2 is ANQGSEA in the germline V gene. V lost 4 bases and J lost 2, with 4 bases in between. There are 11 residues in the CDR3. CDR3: CSVGSTDTQYF. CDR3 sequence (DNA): TGCAGCGTTGGGTCCACAGATACGCAGTATTTT.

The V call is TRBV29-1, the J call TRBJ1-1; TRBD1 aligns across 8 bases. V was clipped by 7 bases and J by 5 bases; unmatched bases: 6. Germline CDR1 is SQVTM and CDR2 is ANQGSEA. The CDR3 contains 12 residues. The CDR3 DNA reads TGCAGCGGACGACAGGGGTTTACTGAAGCTTTCTTT. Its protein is CSGRQGFTEAFF.